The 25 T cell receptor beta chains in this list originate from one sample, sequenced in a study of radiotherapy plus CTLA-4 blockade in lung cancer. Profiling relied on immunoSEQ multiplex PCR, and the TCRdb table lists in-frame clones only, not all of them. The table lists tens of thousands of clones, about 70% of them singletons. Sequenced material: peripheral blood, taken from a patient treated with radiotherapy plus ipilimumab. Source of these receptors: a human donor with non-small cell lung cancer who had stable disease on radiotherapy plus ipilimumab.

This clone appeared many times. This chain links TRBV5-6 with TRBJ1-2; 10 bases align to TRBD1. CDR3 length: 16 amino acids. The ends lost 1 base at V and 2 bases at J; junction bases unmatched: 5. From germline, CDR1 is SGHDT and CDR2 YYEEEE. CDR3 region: CASSLLGQGKNYGYTF. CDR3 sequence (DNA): TGTGCCAGCAGCTTGTTGGGACAGGGGAAAAACTATGGCTACACCTTC.

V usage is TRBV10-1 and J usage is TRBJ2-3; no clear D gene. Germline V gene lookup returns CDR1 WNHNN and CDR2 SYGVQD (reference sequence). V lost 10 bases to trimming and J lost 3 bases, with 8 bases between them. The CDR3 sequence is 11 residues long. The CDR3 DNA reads TGCGCCACCTCCCAGACAGATACGCAGTATTTT. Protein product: CATSQTDTQYF.

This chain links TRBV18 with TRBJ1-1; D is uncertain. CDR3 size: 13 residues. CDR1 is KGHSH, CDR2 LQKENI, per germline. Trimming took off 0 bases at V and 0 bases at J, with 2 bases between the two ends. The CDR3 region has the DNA TGTGCCAGCTCACCACCCGTGAACACTGAAGCTTTCTTT. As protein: CASSPPVNTEAFF.

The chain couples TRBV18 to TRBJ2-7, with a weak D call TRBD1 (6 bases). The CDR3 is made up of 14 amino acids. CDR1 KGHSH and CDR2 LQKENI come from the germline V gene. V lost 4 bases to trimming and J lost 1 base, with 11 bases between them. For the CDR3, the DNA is TGTGCCAGCTCACTAGGACAGCTATCCTACGAGCAGTACTTC. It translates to CASSLGQLSYEQYF.

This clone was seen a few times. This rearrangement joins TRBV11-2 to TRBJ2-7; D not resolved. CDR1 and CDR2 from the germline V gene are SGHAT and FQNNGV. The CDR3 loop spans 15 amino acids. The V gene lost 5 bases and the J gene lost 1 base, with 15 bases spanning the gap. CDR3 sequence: CASSHPQAVSYEQYF. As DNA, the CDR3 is TGTGCCAGCAGCCACCCCCAGGCAGTATCCTACGAGCAGTACTTC.

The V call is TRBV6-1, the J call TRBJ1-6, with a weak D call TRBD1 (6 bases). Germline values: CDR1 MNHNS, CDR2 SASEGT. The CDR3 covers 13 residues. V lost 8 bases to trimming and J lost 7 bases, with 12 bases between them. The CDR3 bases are TGTGCCAGCGGGGGCTTCGGGAATTCACCCCTCCACTTT. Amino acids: CASGGFGNSPLHF.

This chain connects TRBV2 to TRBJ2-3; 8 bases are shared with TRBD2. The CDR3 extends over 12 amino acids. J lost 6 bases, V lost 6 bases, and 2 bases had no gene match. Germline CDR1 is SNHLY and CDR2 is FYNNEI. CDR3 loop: CASSSGGDTQYF. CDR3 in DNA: TGTGCCAGCAGCTCGGGGGGGGATACGCAGTATTTT.

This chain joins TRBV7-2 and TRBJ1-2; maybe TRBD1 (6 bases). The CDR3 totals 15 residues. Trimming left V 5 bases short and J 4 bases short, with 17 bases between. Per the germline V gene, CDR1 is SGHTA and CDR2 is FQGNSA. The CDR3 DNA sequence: TGTGCCAGCAGCCTAGGGGCACAGGGACGCTATGGCTACACCTTC. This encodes CASSLGAQGRYGYTF.

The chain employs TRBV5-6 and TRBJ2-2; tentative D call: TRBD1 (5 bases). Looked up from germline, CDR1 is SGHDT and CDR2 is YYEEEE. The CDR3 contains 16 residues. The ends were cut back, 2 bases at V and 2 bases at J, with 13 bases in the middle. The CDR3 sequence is CASSLVPGSNTGELFF. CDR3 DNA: TGTGCCAGCAGCTTAGTCCCAGGGTCAAACACCGGGGAGCTGTTTTTT.

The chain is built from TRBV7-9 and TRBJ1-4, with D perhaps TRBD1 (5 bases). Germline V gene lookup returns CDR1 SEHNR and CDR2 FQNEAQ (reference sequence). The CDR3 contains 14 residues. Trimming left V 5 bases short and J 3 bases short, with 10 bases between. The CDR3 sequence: CASSLRGANEKLFF. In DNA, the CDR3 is TGTGCCAGCAGCCTTAGGGGTGCTAATGAAAAACTGTTTTTT.

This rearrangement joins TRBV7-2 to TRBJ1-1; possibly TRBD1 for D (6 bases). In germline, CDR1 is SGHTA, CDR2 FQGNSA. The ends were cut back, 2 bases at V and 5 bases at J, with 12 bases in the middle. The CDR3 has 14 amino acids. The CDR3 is CASSLRGSRTEAFF. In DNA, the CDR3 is TGTGCCAGCAGCTTAAGGGGGAGTAGGACTGAAGCTTTCTTT. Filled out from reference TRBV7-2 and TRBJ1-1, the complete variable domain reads GAGVSQSPSNKVTEKGKDVELRCDPISGHTALYWYRQSLGQGLEFLIYFQGNSAPDKSGLPSDRFSAERTGGSVSTLTIQRTQQEDSAVYLCASSLRGSRTEAFFGQGTRLTVV.

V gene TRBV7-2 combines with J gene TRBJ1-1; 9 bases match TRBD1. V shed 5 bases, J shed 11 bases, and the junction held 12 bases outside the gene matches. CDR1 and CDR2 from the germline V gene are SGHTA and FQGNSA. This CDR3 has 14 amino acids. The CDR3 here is CASSGKARTGDAFF. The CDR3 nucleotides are TGTGCCAGCAGCGGAAAAGCCCGGACAGGGGATGCTTTCTTT. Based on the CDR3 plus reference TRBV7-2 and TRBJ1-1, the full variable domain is GAGVSQSPSNKVTEKGKDVELRCDPISGHTALYWYRQSLGQGLEFLIYFQGNSAPDKSGLPSDRFSAERTGGSVSTLTIQRTQQEDSAVYLCASSGKARTGDAFFGQGTRLTVV.

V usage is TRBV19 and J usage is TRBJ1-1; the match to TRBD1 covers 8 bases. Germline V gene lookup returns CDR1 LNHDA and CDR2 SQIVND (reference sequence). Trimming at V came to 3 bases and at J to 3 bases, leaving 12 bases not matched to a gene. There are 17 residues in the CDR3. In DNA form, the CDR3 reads TGTGCCAGTAGTATCCCTTATCCCAGGGGGCTCGACACTGAAGCTTTCTTT. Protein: CASSIPYPRGLDTEAFF.

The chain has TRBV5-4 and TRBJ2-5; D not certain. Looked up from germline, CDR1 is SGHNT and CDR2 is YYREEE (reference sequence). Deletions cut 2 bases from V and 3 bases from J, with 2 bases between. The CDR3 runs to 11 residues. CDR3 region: CASSFKETQYF. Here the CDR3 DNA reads TGTGCCAGCAGCTTCAAAGAGACCCAGTACTTC.

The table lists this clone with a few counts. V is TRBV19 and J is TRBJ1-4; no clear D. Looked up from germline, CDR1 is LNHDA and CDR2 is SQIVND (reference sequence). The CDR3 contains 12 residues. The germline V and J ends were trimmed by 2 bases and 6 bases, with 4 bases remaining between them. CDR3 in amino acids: CASSISDEKLFF. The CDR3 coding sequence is TGTGCCAGTAGTATATCCGATGAAAAACTGTTTTTT.

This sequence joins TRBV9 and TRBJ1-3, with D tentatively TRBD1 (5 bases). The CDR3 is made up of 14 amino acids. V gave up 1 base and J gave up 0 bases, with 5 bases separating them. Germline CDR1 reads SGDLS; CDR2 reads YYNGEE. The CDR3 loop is CASSVQGSGNTIYF. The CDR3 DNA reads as TGTGCCAGCAGCGTACAGGGCTCTGGAAACACCATATATTTT. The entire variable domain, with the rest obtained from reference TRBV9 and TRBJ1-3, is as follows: DSGVTQTPKHLITATGQRVTLRCSPRSGDLSVYWYQQSLDQGLQFLIQYYNGEERAKGNILERFSAQQFPDLHSELNLSSLELGDSALYFCASSVQGSGNTIYFGEGSWLTVV.

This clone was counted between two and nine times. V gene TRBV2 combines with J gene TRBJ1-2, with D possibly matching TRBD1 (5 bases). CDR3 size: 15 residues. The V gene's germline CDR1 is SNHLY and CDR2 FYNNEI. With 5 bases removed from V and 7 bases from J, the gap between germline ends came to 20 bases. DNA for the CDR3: TGTGCCAGCAGTATCCAGGGCGAAACTCGTGGTGGCTACACCTTC. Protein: CASSIQGETRGGYTF.

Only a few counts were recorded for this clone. The CDR3 DNA sequence: TGTGCCAGCAGCATCCCGGGTAACTATGGCTACACCTTC. Translation gives CASSIPGNYGYTF. This chain uses TRBV7-9 with TRBJ1-2; D not resolved. CDR3 length: 13 residues. V was cut by 5 bases and J by 1 base, with 8 bases left in between. Germline V CDR1 and CDR2: SEHNR, FQNEAQ (reference sequence).

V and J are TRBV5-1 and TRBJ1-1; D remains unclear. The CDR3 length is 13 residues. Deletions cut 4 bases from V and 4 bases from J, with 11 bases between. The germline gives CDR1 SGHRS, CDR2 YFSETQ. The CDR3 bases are TGCGCCAGCAGCCGGGAGGGAGCCACTGAAGCTTTCTTT. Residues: CASSREGATEAFF.

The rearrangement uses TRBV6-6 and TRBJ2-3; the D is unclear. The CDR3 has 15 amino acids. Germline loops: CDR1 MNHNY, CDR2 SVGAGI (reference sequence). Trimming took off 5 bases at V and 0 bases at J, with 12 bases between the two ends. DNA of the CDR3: TGTGCCAGCAGTCAATCCCGGTACAGCACAGATACGCAGTATTTT. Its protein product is CASSQSRYSTDTQYF.

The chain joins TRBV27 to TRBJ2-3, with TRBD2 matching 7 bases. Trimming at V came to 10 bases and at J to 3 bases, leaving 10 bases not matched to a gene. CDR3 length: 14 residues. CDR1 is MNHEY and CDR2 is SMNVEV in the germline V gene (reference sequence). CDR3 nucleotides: TGTGCCACCCGGACTAGAGCAGGGACAGATACGCAGTATTTT. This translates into CATRTRAGTDTQYF.

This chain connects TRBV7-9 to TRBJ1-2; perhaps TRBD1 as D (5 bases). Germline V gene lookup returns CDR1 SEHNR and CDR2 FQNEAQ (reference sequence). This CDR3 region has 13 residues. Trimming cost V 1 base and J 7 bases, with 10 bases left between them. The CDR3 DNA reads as TGTGCCAGCAGCTTAGAATGGGGGGTTGGCTACACCTTC. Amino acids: CASSLEWGVGYTF.

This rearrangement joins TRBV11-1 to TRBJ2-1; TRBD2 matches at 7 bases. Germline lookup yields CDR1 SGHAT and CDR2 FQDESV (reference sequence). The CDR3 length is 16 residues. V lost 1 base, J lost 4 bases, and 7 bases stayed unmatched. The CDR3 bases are TGTGCCAGCAGCTTAGAAAGAAGGGGAGGGTACAATGAGCAGTTCTTC. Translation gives CASSLERRGGYNEQFF.

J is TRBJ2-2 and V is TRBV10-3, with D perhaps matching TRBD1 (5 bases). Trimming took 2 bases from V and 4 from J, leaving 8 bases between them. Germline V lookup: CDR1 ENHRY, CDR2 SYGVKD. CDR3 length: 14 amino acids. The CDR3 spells CAISEPRATGELFF. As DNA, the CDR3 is TGTGCCATCAGTGAGCCCAGGGCCACCGGGGAGCTGTTTTTT.

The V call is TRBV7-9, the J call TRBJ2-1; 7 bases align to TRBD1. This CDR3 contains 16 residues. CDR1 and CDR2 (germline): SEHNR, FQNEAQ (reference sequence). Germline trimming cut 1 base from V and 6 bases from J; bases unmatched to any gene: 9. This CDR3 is CASSLGSQGVGNEQFF. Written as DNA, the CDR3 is TGTGCCAGCAGCTTAGGGTCTCAGGGGGTGGGCAATGAGCAGTTCTTC.